One T cell receptor (beta chain) is described in this entry. The record originates from a study of blood T cell repertoires in COVID-19. Study background: In each case, the material was cDNA or gDNA derived from T cells, B-cell-depleted T cells, or PBMCs.

V lost 7 bases to trimming and J lost 0 bases; unmatched junction nucleotides: 5. The germline V gene encodes CDR1 SNHLY and CDR2 FYNNEI. CDR3 size: 15 residues. This table comes from immunoSEQ multiplex PCR, and its TCRdb copy is limited to in-frame clones, with some not included. The profile shows around 230,000 clones, around 87% of them singletons. The J gene is TRBJ2-5, the V gene TRBV2; 10 bases match TRBD2. The TCR originated in a man in his 60s who had recovered from COVID-19. Input material: peripheral blood. The CDR3 is CASKVGLANQETQYF. The DNA of the CDR3 is TGTGCCAGCAAGGTGGGACTAGCGAACCAAGAGACCCAGTACTTC.